This TCR beta chain was captured in a study of immune evolution from preneoplasia to lung adenocarcinoma. Study-wide results and caveats: KRAS-mutant nodules had the highest T cell clonality.

Assay: immunoSEQ multiplex PCR; the TCRdb copy retains only in-frame clones and omits some. This sample carries approximately 26,000 clones, roughly 70% of them seen once, and the ten largest clones take roughly 5.7%. CDR1 is LNHDA and CDR2 is SQIVND in the germline V gene (reference sequence). CDR3 size: 12 residues. The V end was cut by 6 bases, the J end by 7 bases, with 12 bases between. Details on this clone: Its specificity is unknown.

The chain uses TRBV19 and TRBJ2-5, with a weak D call TRBD2 (5 bases). This sequence originates from a person between 60 and 70 years old with invasive lung adenocarcinoma. Some clones in this sample may be carry-over from other donors' samples. Sequenced sample: FFPE invasive lung adenocarcinoma tissue. The DNA of the CDR3 is TGTGCCAGTAGCCGCGACTATGGGACCCAGTACTTC. Its translation is CASSRDYGTQYF.